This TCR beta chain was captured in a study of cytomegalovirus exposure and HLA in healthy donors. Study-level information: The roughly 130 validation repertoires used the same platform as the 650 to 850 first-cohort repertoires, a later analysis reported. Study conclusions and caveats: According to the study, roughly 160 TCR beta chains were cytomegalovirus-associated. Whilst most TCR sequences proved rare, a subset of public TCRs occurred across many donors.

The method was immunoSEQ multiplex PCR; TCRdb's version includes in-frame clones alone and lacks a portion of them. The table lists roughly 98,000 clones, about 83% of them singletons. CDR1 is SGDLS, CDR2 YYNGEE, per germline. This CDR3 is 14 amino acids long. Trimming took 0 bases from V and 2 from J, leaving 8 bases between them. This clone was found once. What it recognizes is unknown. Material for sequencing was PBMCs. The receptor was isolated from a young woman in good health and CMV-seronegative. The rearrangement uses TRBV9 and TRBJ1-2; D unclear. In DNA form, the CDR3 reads TGTGCCAGCAGCGTAGCCACAGCAAACTATGGCTACACCTTC. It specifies CASSVATANYGYTF.